The 26 T cell receptor beta chains presented below share a single source sample, sequenced in a study of T cell clonality in common variable immunodeficiency. Sequenced by immunoSEQ multiplex PCR; TCRdb stores in-frame clones only, minus some. This sample has 50,000 to 60,000 clones and no singletons, with about 0.9% in the ten largest. The sequencing input was peripheral blood mononuclear cells. The receptors were gathered from a person aged 18 to 69 in good health.

This clone was detected many times. The CDR3 bases that were read are TGTGCCAGCAGCCAGCTCAGGGGTGGGGAAAAA. As protein: CASSQLRGGEK. The CDR3 in its entirety is CASSQLRGGEKLFF. This chain uses TRBV4-2 with TRBJ1-4, with a possible D match to TRBD1 (6 bases). The CDR3 extends 3 residues past the end of the read, so its final part is completed from the germline J gene. In germline, CDR1 is LGHNA, CDR2 YNFKEQ. V was trimmed by 3 bases and J by 8 bases, leaving 13 bases between them. The CDR3 runs 14 residues.

This clone has at least ten counts. The DNA ends 3 residues before the CDR3 does, and the rest of the CDR3 is filled in from the germline J gene. The chain has TRBV7-2 and TRBJ1-3; possible D gene TRBD1, 6 bases. Germline V CDR1 and CDR2: SGHTA, FQGNSA. The CDR3 is made up of 15 amino acids. The germline V and J ends were trimmed by 4 bases and 4 bases, with 14 bases remaining between them. CDR3 DNA (partial): TGTGCCAGCAGCTCAACAGGGTCAGGAGGAAACACC. Translated: CASSSTGSGGNT. The full CDR3 protein reads CASSSTGSGGNTIYF.

This clone was detected many times. Read data end 3 residues before the CDR3 end; the end is taken from the germline J gene. The V call is TRBV4-2, the J call TRBJ2-2, with a tentative D call TRBD1 (5 bases). This CDR3 contains 16 residues. With 0 bases removed from V and 7 bases from J, the gap between germline ends came to 15 bases. CDR1 is LGHNA, CDR2 YNFKEQ, per germline. The DNA read from the CDR3 is TGTGCCAGCAGCCAAGAAATGAATTGGCAGGGCGGGGAG. The encoded protein is CASSQEMNWQGGE. The full CDR3 protein is CASSQEMNWQGGELFF.

The table lists this clone with many counts. Read coverage stops 3 residues before the CDR3 terminus; the germline J gene supplies the remainder. The chain uses TRBV5-1 and TRBJ1-6; the match to TRBD1 covers 8 bases. Germline values: CDR1 SGHRS, CDR2 YFSETQ. The junction had 4 bases not matched to a gene; V was cut back by 4 bases and J by 7 bases. This CDR3 has 14 residues. The CDR3 sequence is CASSPRTGNSPLHF. The CDR3 DNA, read in part, is TGCGCCAGCAGCCCTCGGACAGGGAATTCACCC.

This clone has ten or more counts. Sequencing ends 3 residues short of the CDR3 end; the germline J gene provides the rest. The chain recombines TRBV7-6 with TRBJ2-1, with 11 positions matching TRBD2. Germline CDR1 reads SGHVS; CDR2 reads FNYEAQ. There are 18 residues in the CDR3. V lost 1 base and J lost 7; bases outside the gene matches: 12. CDR3: CASSLVSMASGGSNEQFF. CDR3 DNA (partial): TGTGCCAGCAGCTTAGTTAGTATGGCTAGCGGGGGGTCAAATGAG.

This clone was seen at least ten times. The sequenced part of the CDR3 DNA is TGTGCCAGTAGTACGGGACTAGCCCAGAACACCGGGGAG. Its protein product is CASSTGLAQNTGE. The entire CDR3 sequence reads CASSTGLAQNTGELFF. This chain uses TRBV19 with TRBJ2-2; 9 bases match TRBD2. Read coverage stops 3 residues before the CDR3 terminus; the germline J gene supplies the remainder. CDR3 length equals 16 residues. The trim removed 4 bases at V and 1 base at J, leaving 4 bases unmatched. Germline CDR1 reads LNHDA; CDR2 reads SQIVND (reference sequence).

In this sample, this clone turned up many times. The DNA ends 3 residues before the CDR3 does, and the rest of the CDR3 is filled in from the germline J gene. The chain employs TRBV6-4 and TRBJ1-1; 7 positions agree with TRBD1. The CDR3 length is 13 residues. Germline V CDR1 and CDR2: MRHNA, SNTAGT. The trim removed 6 bases at V and 1 base at J, leaving 2 bases unmatched. Here the CDR3 reads CASSTGANTEAFF. The CDR3 bases that were read are TGTGCCAGCAGCACAGGGGCGAACACTGAA.

In its sample, this clone was seen a few times. The read ends 3 residues early relative to the CDR3; the germline J gene fills the gap. V gene TRBV7-3 combines with J gene TRBJ1-1; 7 bases align to TRBD1. The CDR3 sequence is 15 residues long. Germline CDR1 is SGHTA and CDR2 is FQGTGA. CDR3 bases read: TGTGCCAGCAGCTTATCAGGGGGGAATAATGAAAAA. Its protein is CASSLSGGNNEK. The complete CDR3 sequence is CASSLSGGNNEKAFF. Looking up the rest from reference TRBV7-3 and TRBJ1-1 gives the full variable domain: GAGVSQTPSNKVTEKGKYVELRCDPISGHTALYWYRQSLGQGPEFLIYFQGTGAADDSGLPNDRFFAVRPEGSVSTLKIQRTERGDSAVYLCASSLSGGNNEKAFFGQGTRLTVV.

This clone was found many times. Read data end 3 residues before the CDR3 end; the end is taken from the germline J gene. The chain is built from TRBV29-1 and TRBJ1-2; perhaps TRBD1 as D (6 bases). The CDR3 sequence is 13 residues long. Germline V CDR1 and CDR2: SQVTM, ANQGSEA. Trimming shortened V by 7 bases and J by 6 bases, and 18 bases separated the two germline ends. The CDR3 here is CSAVAGQGNGYTF. The sequenced CDR3 bases are TGCAGCGCCGTAGCCGGGCAGGGGAATGGC.

This clone was picked up many times. Read data end 3 residues before the CDR3 end; the end is taken from the germline J gene. The chain links TRBV7-2 to TRBJ1-2, with 10 bases matching TRBD1. Looked up from germline, CDR1 is SGHTA and CDR2 is FQGNSA. This CDR3 is 14 amino acids long. This CDR3 is CASSSPGTGEGYTF. Partial CDR3 DNA: TGTGCCAGCAGCTCGCCCGGGACAGGGGAAGGC.

This clone was seen many times. The read ends 3 residues shy of where the CDR3 ends; the end is completed using the germline J gene. The genes are TRBV10-2 and TRBJ2-3, with 7 bases matching TRBD2. Germline CDR1 is WSHSY and CDR2 is SAAADI. The CDR3 has 15 amino acids. J lost 2 bases, V lost 2 bases, and 4 bases had no gene match. Incomplete CDR3 DNA: TGCGCCAGCAGTGAGCGGGGGGTCAACACAGATACG. This gives the protein CASSERGVNTDT. The entire CDR3 is CASSERGVNTDTQYF.

This clone was seen at least ten times. The CDR3 extends 3 residues past the end of the read, so its final part is completed from the germline J gene. The chain carries TRBV18 and TRBJ1-2, with D maybe TRBD1 (5 bases). CDR1 KGHSH and CDR2 LQKENI come from the germline V gene. The CDR3 length is 15 residues. Trimming cost V 5 bases and J 4 bases, with 17 bases left between them. CDR3: CASSNRHTPFYGYTF. The sequenced CDR3 bases are TGTGCCAGCTCAAACAGGCACACACCCTTCTATGGC. Full variable domain (rest looked up from reference TRBV18 and TRBJ1-2): NAGVMQNPRHLVRRRGQEARLRCSPMKGHSHVYWYRQLPEEGLKFMVYLQKENIIDESGMPKERFSAEFPKEGPSILRIQQVVRGDSAAYFCASSNRHTPFYGYTFGSGTRLTVV.

Many counts were recorded for this clone. The CDR3 is cut off 3 residues early in the read; its end comes from the germline J gene. This chain links TRBV5-1 with TRBJ2-1, with 8 bases matching TRBD2. The V and J ends lost 3 bases and 7 bases, in that order; junction bases with no gene match: 6. CDR1 and CDR2 from the germline V gene are SGHRS and YFSETQ. The CDR3 is made up of 14 amino acids. Incomplete CDR3 DNA: TGCGCCAGCAGCTCCGGGGGGGGGCCGAATGAG. Its translation: CASSSGGGPNE. The whole CDR3 reads CASSSGGGPNEQFF.

This clone was detected ten times or more. Sequencing ends 3 residues short of the CDR3 end; the germline J gene provides the rest. V usage is TRBV20-1 and J usage is TRBJ1-4; no reliable D call. CDR1 and CDR2 from the germline V gene are DFQATT and SNEGSKA (reference sequence). With 1 base removed from V and 8 bases from J, the gap between germline ends came to 11 bases. CDR3 length: 13 residues. CDR3 DNA, as far as it was read: TGCAGTGCTAGAGGAGGCAGTTTCGAAAAA. The encoded protein is CSARGGSFEK. The CDR3 in its entirety is CSARGGSFEKLFF.

This clone was seen ten or more times. The read ends 3 residues before the CDR3 terminus; that terminus is restored from the germline J gene. The rearrangement uses TRBV20-1 and TRBJ1-2; D not certain. Trimming stripped 3 bases from V and 1 base from J, with 12 bases between. The CDR3 contains 14 residues. Germline V gene sequence: CDR1 DFQATT, CDR2 SNEGSKA (reference sequence). The sequenced part of the CDR3 DNA is TGCAGTGCTAGGCACCAACTACTTAACTATGGC. This codes for CSARHQLLNYG. The CDR3 in full is CSARHQLLNYGYTF.

This clone was seen many times. The junction departs from the called germline gene at one end, perhaps through a read error. The read finishes 3 residues shy of the CDR3 end, and the germline J gene is used to complete it. This chain connects TRBV4-2 to TRBJ1-6; D ambiguous. Germline CDR1 is LGHNA and CDR2 is YNFKEQ. The CDR3 runs to 16 residues. Incomplete CDR3 DNA: TGCGCCAGCAGCCAAGATCCCGGGGAGAGTAATTCACCC. Amino acids: CASSQDPGESNSP. The CDR3 reads in full as CASSQDPGESNSPLHF.

This clone has ten or more counts. The covered CDR3 bases are TGTGCCAGCAGTTTATTAAGGGATACG. Translation gives CASSLLRDT. The full CDR3 protein is CASSLLRDTQYF. The gene calls are TRBV28 and TRBJ2-3, with D hard to call. With the read ending 3 residues before the CDR3 end, the germline J gene is used to fill in that end. The ends were cut back, 1 base at V and 6 bases at J, with 5 bases in the middle. This CDR3 comprises 12 residues. CDR1 and CDR2 from the germline V gene are MDHEN and SYDVKM.

This clone was detected many times. From the germline J gene comes the end of the CDR3, since the read stops 3 residues before it. The chain combines TRBV20-1 with TRBJ1-2; 8 bases fit TRBD1. The ends lost 2 bases at V and 5 bases at J; junction bases unmatched: 4. The CDR3 spans 13 residues. Germline CDR1 is DFQATT and CDR2 is SNEGSKA (reference sequence). The CDR3 DNA, read in part, is TGCAGTGCTAGACTACAGGGGGTGTATGGC. Encoded protein: CSARLQGVYG. The full CDR3 protein is CSARLQGVYGYTF.

At least ten counts were recorded for this clone. The CDR3 DNA, read in part, is TGTGCCAGCCGACAGGGGCGGACCGGGGAG. As protein: CASRQGRTGE. The complete CDR3 reads CASRQGRTGELFF. The chain recombines TRBV28 with TRBJ2-2; 8 nucleotides match TRBD1. The CDR3 is cut off 3 residues early in the read; its end comes from the germline J gene. Trimming removed 8 bases from V and 5 bases from J; junction bases left unmatched: 4. Germline V gives CDR1 MDHEN, CDR2 SYDVKM. CDR3 size: 13 residues. The full variable domain, rest sourced from reference TRBV28 and TRBJ2-2, is DVKVTQSSRYLVKRTGEKVFLECVQDMDHENMFWYRQDPGLGLRLIYFSYDVKMKEKGDIPEGYSVSREKKERFSLILESASTNQTSMYLCASRQGRTGELFFGEGSRLTVL.

This clone appeared many times. Read data end 3 residues before the CDR3 end; the end is taken from the germline J gene. V usage is TRBV7-2 and J usage is TRBJ2-1; D might be TRBD2 (6 bases). V lost 1 base and J lost 7, with 11 bases in between. Germline lookup yields CDR1 SGHTA and CDR2 FQGNSA. This CDR3 has 14 amino acids. The CDR3 protein is CASSLGMAGNEQFF. The part of the CDR3 DNA that was read is TGTGCCAGCAGCTTAGGTATGGCGGGGAATGAG.

The table lists this clone with many counts. The CDR3 end lies 3 residues beyond the end of the read and is filled in from the germline J gene. The J gene is TRBJ1-5, the V gene TRBV20-1; 7 bases map to TRBD1. The CDR3 runs 13 residues. Germline loops: CDR1 DFQATT, CDR2 SNEGSKA (reference sequence). Trimming at V came to 6 bases and at J to 4 bases, leaving 6 bases not matched to a gene. The covered CDR3 bases are TGCAGTGCGGGACAGACGGTAAATCAGCCC. Residues: CSAGQTVNQP. The full CDR3 is CSAGQTVNQPQHF.

This clone was seen many times. The read terminates 3 residues ahead of where the CDR3 ends, so the germline J gene completes it. This chain links TRBV20-1 with TRBJ1-6; D possibly corresponds to TRBD1 (5 bases). The CDR3 loop spans 15 amino acids. V was trimmed by 4 bases and J by 9 bases, leaving 19 bases between them. Per germline, CDR1 DFQATT and CDR2 SNEGSKA (reference sequence). Incomplete CDR3 DNA: TGCAGTGCTAAACCCCCCGGTCAGGGAAGTTCACCC. It translates to CSAKPPGQGSSP. In full, the CDR3 reads CSAKPPGQGSSPLHF.

This clone was seen many times. The observed sequence ends 3 residues before the CDR3 terminus, with the missing tail filled in from the germline J gene. The chain uses TRBV2 and TRBJ2-5; 14 bases map to TRBD2. V shed 6 bases and J 5 bases; nucleotides not matched to a gene: 8. The CDR3 sequence is 16 residues long. CDR1 and CDR2 (germline): SNHLY, FYNNEI. The CDR3 loop reads CASRGTSGRGLETQYF. CDR3 bases read: TGTGCCAGCAGGGGGACTAGCGGGAGAGGGCTGGAGACC.

This clone was recorded many times. With the read ending 3 residues before the CDR3 end, the germline J gene is used to fill in that end. The chain has TRBV12-3 or TRBV12-4 and TRBJ1-2, with 10 bases lining up with TRBD1. This CDR3 has 14 amino acids. The V and J ends lost 2 bases and 6 bases, in that order; junction bases with no gene match: 3. CDR3: CASSLSGTGDGYTF. The DNA read from the CDR3 is TGTGCCAGCAGTTTATCCGGGACAGGGGATGGC.

Many counts were recorded for this clone. The read terminates 3 residues before the CDR3 end, so the remaining end is supplied by the germline J gene. This chain joins TRBV7-8 and TRBJ1-1; D is uncertain. Trimming stripped 1 base from V and 4 bases from J, with 16 bases between. From germline, CDR1 is SGHVS and CDR2 FQNEAQ. The CDR3 has 16 amino acids. The DNA read from the CDR3 is TGTGCCAGCAGCTTAGGTTTGCGAGCGGGAGGCACTGAA. This sequence encodes CASSLGLRAGGTE. The full-length CDR3 reads as CASSLGLRAGGTEAFF.

This clone was detected ten times or more. The read halts 3 residues ahead of the CDR3 end, with the missing end drawn from the germline J gene. The gene calls are TRBV30 and TRBJ1-2; tentative D call: TRBD1 (6 bases). The CDR3 is 12 amino acids. The germline V gene has CDR1 GTSNPN and CDR2 SVGIG (reference sequence). The sequenced part of the CDR3 DNA is TGTGCCTGGAGGGTGGGGGCAGGCGGC. Its protein is CAWRVGAGG. The entire CDR3 reads CAWRVGAGGYTF.